This is a list of T cell receptor beta chains from one sample in a study of Ad26.COV2.S vaccination and SARS-CoV-2 variants. Sequenced by immunoSEQ multiplex PCR; TCRdb stores in-frame clones only, minus some. The table has 350,000 to 400,000 clones, about 88% seen once. The sample was peripheral blood, taken in a trial of Ad26.COV2.S vaccine versus placebo. Source of these receptors: a person aged 18-65 years who received the Ad26.COV2.S COVID-19 vaccine or a placebo. Each CDR3 is given with its conserved first and last residue. D genes are given only for firm matches. Rows may omit the clone size; those that give it use once, few, many or a size class.

v_call: TRBV15; d_call: -; cdr3_length: 15; clone_size: -; j_call: TRBJ1-2; cdr3_aa: CATSRDIGGDYGYTF; cdr3_nt: TGTGCCACCAGCAGAGATATTGGTGGAGACTATGGCTACACCTTC
v_call: TRBV5-1; d_call: -; cdr3_length: 15; clone_size: -; j_call: TRBJ1-6; cdr3_aa: CASSSDNSYNSPLHF; cdr3_nt: TGCGCCAGCAGTTCCGACAACTCCTATAATTCACCCCTCCACTTT
v_call: TRBV6-6; d_call: -; cdr3_length: 12; clone_size: -; j_call: TRBJ1-1; cdr3_aa: CASSTDGYEAFF; cdr3_nt: TGTGCCAGCAGTACCGACGGCTATGAAGCTTTCTTT
v_call: TRBV19; d_call: TRBD2; cdr3_length: 17; clone_size: -; j_call: TRBJ2-3; cdr3_aa: CASSIGSLAASTDTQYF; cdr3_nt: TGTGCCAGTAGTATAGGGAGCCTAGCGGCTAGCACAGATACGCAGTATTTT
v_call: TRBV3-1/TRBV3-2; d_call: TRBD2; cdr3_length: 15; clone_size: -; j_call: TRBJ2-7; cdr3_aa: CASSPSGGGSYEQYF; cdr3_nt: TGTGCCAGCAGCCCTTCGGGCGGGGGGTCCTACGAGCAGTACTTC
v_call: TRBV27; d_call: -; cdr3_length: 11; clone_size: -; j_call: TRBJ1-1; cdr3_aa: CASSYGTEAFF; cdr3_nt: TGTGCCAGCAGTTACGGGACTGAAGCTTTCTTT
v_call: TRBV4-1; d_call: -; cdr3_length: 15; clone_size: -; j_call: TRBJ1-2; cdr3_aa: CASSQGPGGNYGYTF; cdr3_nt: TGCGCCAGCAGCCAAGGTCCGGGAGGTAACTATGGCTACACCTTC
v_call: TRBV10-1; d_call: -; cdr3_length: 13; clone_size: -; j_call: TRBJ1-1; cdr3_aa: CASSELTNTEAFF; cdr3_nt: TGCGCCAGCAGTGAGTTAACGAACACTGAAGCTTTCTTT
v_call: TRBV4-1; d_call: -; cdr3_length: 15; clone_size: -; j_call: TRBJ2-4; cdr3_aa: CASSQVGAGENIQYF; cdr3_nt: TGCGCCAGCAGCCAAGTGGGAGCGGGTGAAAACATTCAGTACTTC
v_call: TRBV7-9; d_call: -; cdr3_length: 13; clone_size: -; j_call: TRBJ2-2; cdr3_aa: CASSQSGAGELFF; cdr3_nt: TGTGCCAGCAGCCAATCCGGGGCCGGGGAGCTGTTTTTT
v_call: TRBV23-1; d_call: TRBD1; cdr3_length: 14; clone_size: once; j_call: TRBJ2-7; cdr3_aa: CASSQSRQGEKGYF; cdr3_nt: TGCGCCAGCAGTCAATCGCGACAGGGAGAAAAAGGGTACTTC
v_call: TRBV7-2; d_call: TRBD1; cdr3_length: 15; clone_size: -; j_call: TRBJ1-3; cdr3_aa: CASSLTGSSGNTIYF; cdr3_nt: TGTGCCAGCAGCTTGACAGGGAGCTCCGGAAACACCATATATTTT
v_call: TRBV3-1/TRBV3-2; d_call: TRBD1; cdr3_length: 14; clone_size: -; j_call: TRBJ1-2; cdr3_aa: CASSQGQGHYGYTF; cdr3_nt: TGTGCCAGCAGCCAGGGACAGGGGCACTATGGCTACACCTTC
v_call: TRBV27; d_call: -; cdr3_length: 14; clone_size: -; j_call: TRBJ1-2; cdr3_aa: CASSQLGATDGYTF; cdr3_nt: TGTGCCAGCAGTCAACTCGGGGCTACGGATGGCTACACCTTC
v_call: TRBV6-5; d_call: -; cdr3_length: 14; clone_size: -; j_call: TRBJ1-6; cdr3_aa: CASSRQWPGGPLHF; cdr3_nt: TGTGCCAGCAGTAGACAGTGGCCGGGTGGGCCCCTCCACTTT
v_call: TRBV5-4; d_call: -; cdr3_length: 14; clone_size: -; j_call: TRBJ2-5; cdr3_aa: CASSLSTAYGTQYF; cdr3_nt: TGTGCCAGCAGCTTATCGACAGCCTACGGGACCCAGTACTTC
v_call: TRBV3-1/TRBV3-2; d_call: -; cdr3_length: 12; clone_size: -; j_call: TRBJ1-2; cdr3_aa: CASSQGPYGYTF; cdr3_nt: TGTGCCAGCAGCCAAGGTCCCTATGGCTACACCTTC
v_call: TRBV6-2/TRBV6-3; d_call: -; cdr3_length: 13; clone_size: -; j_call: TRBJ2-5; cdr3_aa: CASSPGTWETQYF; cdr3_nt: TGTGCCAGCAGTCCCGGGACCTGGGAGACCCAGTACTTC
v_call: TRBV7-2; d_call: -; cdr3_length: 14; clone_size: -; j_call: TRBJ2-3; cdr3_aa: CASSPYGISDTQYF; cdr3_nt: TGTGCCAGCAGCCCCTACGGGATCTCGGATACGCAGTATTTT
v_call: TRBV5-5; d_call: -; cdr3_length: 12; clone_size: -; j_call: TRBJ1-1; cdr3_aa: CASSLPTREAFF; cdr3_nt: TGTGCCAGCAGCCTACCTACGCGGGAAGCTTTCTTT
v_call: TRBV5-1; d_call: -; cdr3_length: 14; clone_size: -; j_call: TRBJ2-2; cdr3_aa: CATRGTTNTGELFF; cdr3_nt: TGCGCCACAAGAGGGACAACCAACACCGGGGAGCTGTTTTTT
v_call: TRBV7-9; d_call: -; cdr3_length: 15; clone_size: -; j_call: TRBJ2-5; cdr3_aa: CASSPPGGGLETQYF; cdr3_nt: TGTGCCAGCAGCCCCCCTGGGGGGGGCCTGGAGACCCAGTACTTC
v_call: TRBV24-1; d_call: -; cdr3_length: 14; clone_size: few; j_call: TRBJ2-3; cdr3_aa: CATSDFSRGDTQYF; cdr3_nt: TGTGCCACCAGTGATTTTTCCAGGGGTGATACGCAGTATTTT
v_call: TRBV7-9; d_call: -; cdr3_length: 14; clone_size: -; j_call: TRBJ2-3; cdr3_aa: CASSLEPVRDTQYF; cdr3_nt: TGTGCCAGCAGCTTAGAGCCGGTGCGAGATACGCAGTATTTT
v_call: TRBV19; d_call: -; cdr3_length: 17; clone_size: -; j_call: TRBJ2-2; cdr3_aa: CASSPPSPGSIQGELFF; cdr3_nt: TGTGCCAGTAGTCCACCCTCGCCCGGTTCTATCCAGGGGGAGCTGTTTTTT
v_call: TRBV5-1; d_call: TRBD1; cdr3_length: 13; clone_size: -; j_call: TRBJ2-7; cdr3_aa: CASREGTGSEQYF; cdr3_nt: TGCGCCAGCAGAGAGGGGACAGGGTCTGAGCAGTACTTC
v_call: TRBV29-1; d_call: -; cdr3_length: 12; clone_size: -; j_call: TRBJ2-1; cdr3_aa: CSVRVDYNEQFF; cdr3_nt: TGCAGCGTTAGGGTAGATTACAATGAGCAGTTCTTC
v_call: TRBV7-6; d_call: TRBD1; cdr3_length: 14; clone_size: few; j_call: TRBJ1-5; cdr3_aa: CASSPTGDNQPQHF; cdr3_nt: TGTGCCAGCAGCCCGACAGGGGACAATCAGCCCCAGCATTTT
v_call: TRBV20-1; d_call: -; cdr3_length: 11; clone_size: -; j_call: TRBJ2-3; cdr3_aa: CSARDPPTQYF; cdr3_nt: TGCAGTGCTAGAGATCCCCCCACGCAGTATTTT
v_call: TRBV12-5; d_call: TRBD2; cdr3_length: 13; clone_size: few; j_call: TRBJ2-5; cdr3_aa: CASGIGLVETQYF; cdr3_nt: TGTGCTAGTGGCATTGGACTAGTTGAGACCCAGTACTTC
v_call: TRBV5-6; d_call: -; cdr3_length: 12; clone_size: -; j_call: TRBJ1-2; cdr3_aa: CASRGVGYGYTF; cdr3_nt: TGTGCCAGCAGGGGGGTAGGCTATGGCTACACCTTC
v_call: TRBV3-1/TRBV3-2; d_call: -; cdr3_length: 14; clone_size: -; j_call: TRBJ2-7; cdr3_aa: CASSHGHNSYEQYF; cdr3_nt: TGTGCCAGCAGCCATGGACACAACTCCTACGAGCAGTACTTC
v_call: TRBV2; d_call: -; cdr3_length: 16; clone_size: -; j_call: TRBJ2-1; cdr3_aa: CASRASGGLIPNEQFF; cdr3_nt: TGTGCCAGCAGAGCCTCAGGGGGACTTATACCTAATGAGCAGTTCTTC
v_call: TRBV6-5; d_call: TRBD1; cdr3_length: 15; clone_size: -; j_call: TRBJ2-5; cdr3_aa: CASTRTGPMGETQYF; cdr3_nt: TGTGCCAGCACACGGACAGGTCCCATGGGAGAGACCCAGTACTTC
v_call: TRBV5-4; d_call: TRBD1; cdr3_length: 16; clone_size: -; j_call: TRBJ1-4; cdr3_aa: CASRNPEDRENEKLFF; cdr3_nt: TGTGCCAGCAGAAATCCTGAAGACAGGGAAAATGAAAAACTGTTTTTT
v_call: TRBV2; d_call: TRBD1; cdr3_length: 16; clone_size: -; j_call: TRBJ2-7; cdr3_aa: CASMVNRKGQGSGQYF; cdr3_nt: TGTGCCAGCATGGTTAACAGGAAAGGACAGGGATCCGGGCAGTACTTC
v_call: TRBV7-8; d_call: -; cdr3_length: 14; clone_size: -; j_call: TRBJ1-5; cdr3_aa: CASSLVRGDQPQHF; cdr3_nt: TGTGCCAGCAGCTTAGTGAGGGGAGATCAGCCCCAGCATTTT
v_call: TRBV7-9; d_call: TRBD1; cdr3_length: 15; clone_size: -; j_call: TRBJ1-1; cdr3_aa: CASSTGTGAVAEAFF; cdr3_nt: TGTGCCAGCAGCACCGGGACAGGGGCGGTTGCTGAAGCTTTCTTT
v_call: TRBV29-1; d_call: TRBD1; cdr3_length: 16; clone_size: -; j_call: TRBJ2-7; cdr3_aa: CSVEDPGQGRSYEQYF; cdr3_nt: TGCAGCGTTGAAGATCCGGGACAGGGAAGGTCCTACGAGCAGTACTTC
v_call: TRBV14; d_call: TRBD1; cdr3_length: 15; clone_size: -; j_call: TRBJ1-2; cdr3_aa: CASSQEEGGAYGYTF; cdr3_nt: TGTGCCAGCAGCCAAGAAGAAGGGGGCGCCTATGGCTACACCTTC
v_call: TRBV11-3; d_call: -; cdr3_length: 16; clone_size: -; j_call: TRBJ1-1; cdr3_aa: CASSAGRGDMNTEAFF; cdr3_nt: TGTGCCAGCAGTGCCGGACGGGGGGACATGAACACTGAAGCTTTCTTT
v_call: TRBV6-1; d_call: TRBD1; cdr3_length: 14; clone_size: -; j_call: TRBJ2-3; cdr3_aa: CASSETGGTDTQYF; cdr3_nt: TGTGCCAGCAGTGAAACAGGGGGCACAGATACGCAGTATTTT
v_call: TRBV11-2; d_call: -; cdr3_length: 15; clone_size: -; j_call: TRBJ2-7; cdr3_aa: CASSQVQGSSYEQYF; cdr3_nt: TGTGCCAGCAGCCAGGTACAAGGGAGCTCCTACGAGCAGTACTTC
v_call: TRBV19; d_call: -; cdr3_length: 14; clone_size: -; j_call: TRBJ1-1; cdr3_aa: CASSPPTLNTEAFF; cdr3_nt: TGTGCCAGTAGTCCACCGACACTGAACACTGAAGCTTTCTTT
v_call: TRBV5-1; d_call: TRBD2; cdr3_length: 15; clone_size: -; j_call: TRBJ2-5; cdr3_aa: CASSYGLAGSETQYF; cdr3_nt: TGCGCCAGCAGCTACGGACTAGCGGGGTCTGAGACCCAGTACTTC
v_call: TRBV27; d_call: -; cdr3_length: 22; clone_size: -; j_call: TRBJ1-6; cdr3_aa: CASSPRSTSRTEPSGYNSPLHF; cdr3_nt: TGTGCCAGCAGTCCCCGCTCAACGTCTCGCACAGAGCCGTCGGGGTATAATTCACCCCTCCACTTT
v_call: TRBV24-1; d_call: TRBD1; cdr3_length: 15; clone_size: -; j_call: TRBJ1-1; cdr3_aa: CATSEGNRGMAEAFF; cdr3_nt: TGTGCCACCAGTGAGGGAAACAGGGGAATGGCTGAAGCTTTCTTT
v_call: TRBV5-1; d_call: -; cdr3_length: 15; clone_size: once; j_call: TRBJ1-3; cdr3_aa: CASSALGRGENTIYF; cdr3_nt: TGCGCCAGCAGCGCTTTGGGCCGGGGGGAAAACACCATATATTTT
v_call: TRBV10-3; d_call: -; cdr3_length: 15; clone_size: once; j_call: TRBJ1-2; cdr3_aa: CAISEEQAKFYGYTF; cdr3_nt: TGTGCCATCAGTGAAGAACAGGCGAAGTTCTATGGCTACACCTTC
v_call: TRBV15; d_call: -; cdr3_length: 14; clone_size: few; j_call: TRBJ1-5; cdr3_aa: CATSRDRGNQPQHF; cdr3_nt: TGTGCCACCAGCAGAGACAGGGGCAATCAGCCCCAGCATTTT
v_call: TRBV2; d_call: TRBD1; cdr3_length: 15; clone_size: once; j_call: TRBJ2-5; cdr3_aa: CASSSGTGEGETQYF; cdr3_nt: TGTGCCAGCAGTTCCGGGACAGGGGAGGGAGAGACCCAGTACTTC
v_call: TRBV6-6; d_call: -; cdr3_length: 15; clone_size: few; j_call: TRBJ1-1; cdr3_aa: CASSYSQEVRTEAFF; cdr3_nt: TGTGCCAGCAGTTACTCCCAGGAGGTGAGGACTGAAGCTTTCTTT
v_call: TRBV3-1/TRBV3-2; d_call: -; cdr3_length: 17; clone_size: once; j_call: TRBJ2-2; cdr3_aa: CASSQEGLSAFPGELFF; cdr3_nt: TGTGCCAGCAGCCAAGAGGGTTTATCCGCTTTCCCCGGGGAGCTGTTTTTT
v_call: TRBV5-8; d_call: TRBD1; cdr3_length: 15; clone_size: once; j_call: TRBJ1-6; cdr3_aa: CASSLVGQGVSPLHF; cdr3_nt: TGTGCCAGCAGCTTGGTGGGGCAGGGGGTTTCACCCCTCCACTTT
v_call: TRBV19; d_call: -; cdr3_length: 17; clone_size: -; j_call: TRBJ2-6; cdr3_aa: CASSIDRPSSGANVLTF; cdr3_nt: TGTGCCAGTAGTATAGATCGGCCGAGCTCTGGGGCCAACGTCCTGACTTTC
v_call: TRBV11-2; d_call: -; cdr3_length: 15; clone_size: once; j_call: TRBJ2-3; cdr3_aa: CASSLGGGQADTQYF; cdr3_nt: TGTGCCAGCAGCTTGGGTGGGGGGCAGGCAGATACGCAGTATTTT
v_call: TRBV5-4; d_call: -; cdr3_length: 15; clone_size: -; j_call: TRBJ2-3; cdr3_aa: CASSLGRRSTDTQYF; cdr3_nt: TGTGCCAGCAGCTTGGGCAGGCGGAGCACAGATACGCAGTATTTT